This TCR beta chain was captured in a study of early T cells in non-severe SARS-CoV-2 infection. On the study more broadly: Sequencing of bulk RNA from unsorted whole blood was done, without chain pairing. Broader study findings: VDJdb-based matching was biased toward anti-spike CD8 responses and missed private and CD4 specificities.

V shed 0 bases and J shed 3 bases, with 10 bases lying between them. Germline V lookup: CDR1 SGHRS, CDR2 YFSETQ. The CDR3 loop spans 14 amino acids. Attachment of unique molecular identifiers to individual cDNA molecules was performed. MiXCR, applied by TCRdb to the 5' RACE reads, yields one record per CDR3 protein. The sample includes roughly 51,000 distinct CDR3 sequences, roughly 12% of them seen just once. To note about this clonotype: Antigen specificity is unknown.

The specimen was whole blood. The J gene is TRBJ2-7, the V gene TRBV5-1; D possibly matches TRBD1 or TRBD2 (6 bases each). This sequence originates from an adult who was a healthcare worker with PCR-confirmed SARS-CoV-2 infection or an uninfected control (not recorded which). The DNA of the CDR3 is TGCGCCAGCAGCTTGGAGGGGGGAGGCTACGAGCAGTACTTC. This gives the protein CASSLEGGGYEQYF.